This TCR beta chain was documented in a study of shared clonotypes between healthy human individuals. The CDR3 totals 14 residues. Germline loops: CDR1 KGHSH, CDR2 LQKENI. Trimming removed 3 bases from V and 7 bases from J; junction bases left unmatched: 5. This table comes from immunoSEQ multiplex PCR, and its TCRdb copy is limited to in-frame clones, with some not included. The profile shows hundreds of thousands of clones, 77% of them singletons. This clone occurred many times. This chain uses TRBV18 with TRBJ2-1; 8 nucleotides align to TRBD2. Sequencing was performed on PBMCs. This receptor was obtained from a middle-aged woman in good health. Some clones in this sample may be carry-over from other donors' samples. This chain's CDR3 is CASSPRGGMNEQFF. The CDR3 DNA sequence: TGTGCCAGCTCACCCCGGGGGGGGATGAATGAGCAGTTCTTC.